Listed below are T cell receptor beta chains from one sample, sequenced in a study of cytomegalovirus exposure and HLA in healthy donors. Sequenced by immunoSEQ multiplex PCR; TCRdb stores in-frame clones only, minus some. The data show over 100,000 clones, more than 60% seen once. What was sequenced was PBMCs. The receptors derive from a woman aged 40 to 50 in good health and CMV-seropositive. Both conserved end residues are part of each CDR3.

J | V | CDR3
TRBJ1-6 | TRBV10-2 | CASRYTGSVNSPLHF
TRBJ1-1 | TRBV7-9 | CASSLHGTGGEAFF
TRBJ2-7 | TRBV2 | CASSYVTGTYEQYF
TRBJ1-1 | TRBV30 | CAWDGRGVTEAFF
TRBJ2-5 | TRBV21-1 | CASSSRTSGGVQETQYF
TRBJ1-1 | TRBV18 | CASSPTQDIEAFF
TRBJ1-1 | TRBV11-3 | CASSSDTEAFF
TRBJ2-1 | TRBV7-2 | CASSSRTSFHEQFF
TRBJ2-3 | TRBV28 | CASSLAGGSTDTQYF
TRBJ1-1 | TRBV19 | CASSSGQTIEAFF
TRBJ1-1 | TRBV20-1 | CSAKRGTEAFF
TRBJ1-4 | TRBV28 | CASSTTGAPSFNEKLFF
TRBJ1-2 | TRBV2 | CASSGGPGLNYGYTF
TRBJ1-1 | TRBV11-3 | CASSLGEGTEAFF
TRBJ2-3 | TRBV13 | CASSPGPRTDTQYF
TRBJ2-5 | TRBV7-6 | CASMKMTEQETQYF
TRBJ2-5 | TRBV7-9 | CASSLSGQGQETQYF
TRBJ2-7 | TRBV5-4 | CASSLTVAGRNEQYF
TRBJ2-7 | TRBV6-5 | CASSTRDRVYEQYF
TRBJ2-2 | TRBV9 | CASSVARGRLPSGGMNTGELFF
TRBJ1-5 | TRBV5-6 | CASSLRVLSGQGRNQPQHF
TRBJ1-1 | TRBV2 | CASSERQFGSEAFF
TRBJ2-3 | TRBV19 | CASSIPTSGRATDTQYF